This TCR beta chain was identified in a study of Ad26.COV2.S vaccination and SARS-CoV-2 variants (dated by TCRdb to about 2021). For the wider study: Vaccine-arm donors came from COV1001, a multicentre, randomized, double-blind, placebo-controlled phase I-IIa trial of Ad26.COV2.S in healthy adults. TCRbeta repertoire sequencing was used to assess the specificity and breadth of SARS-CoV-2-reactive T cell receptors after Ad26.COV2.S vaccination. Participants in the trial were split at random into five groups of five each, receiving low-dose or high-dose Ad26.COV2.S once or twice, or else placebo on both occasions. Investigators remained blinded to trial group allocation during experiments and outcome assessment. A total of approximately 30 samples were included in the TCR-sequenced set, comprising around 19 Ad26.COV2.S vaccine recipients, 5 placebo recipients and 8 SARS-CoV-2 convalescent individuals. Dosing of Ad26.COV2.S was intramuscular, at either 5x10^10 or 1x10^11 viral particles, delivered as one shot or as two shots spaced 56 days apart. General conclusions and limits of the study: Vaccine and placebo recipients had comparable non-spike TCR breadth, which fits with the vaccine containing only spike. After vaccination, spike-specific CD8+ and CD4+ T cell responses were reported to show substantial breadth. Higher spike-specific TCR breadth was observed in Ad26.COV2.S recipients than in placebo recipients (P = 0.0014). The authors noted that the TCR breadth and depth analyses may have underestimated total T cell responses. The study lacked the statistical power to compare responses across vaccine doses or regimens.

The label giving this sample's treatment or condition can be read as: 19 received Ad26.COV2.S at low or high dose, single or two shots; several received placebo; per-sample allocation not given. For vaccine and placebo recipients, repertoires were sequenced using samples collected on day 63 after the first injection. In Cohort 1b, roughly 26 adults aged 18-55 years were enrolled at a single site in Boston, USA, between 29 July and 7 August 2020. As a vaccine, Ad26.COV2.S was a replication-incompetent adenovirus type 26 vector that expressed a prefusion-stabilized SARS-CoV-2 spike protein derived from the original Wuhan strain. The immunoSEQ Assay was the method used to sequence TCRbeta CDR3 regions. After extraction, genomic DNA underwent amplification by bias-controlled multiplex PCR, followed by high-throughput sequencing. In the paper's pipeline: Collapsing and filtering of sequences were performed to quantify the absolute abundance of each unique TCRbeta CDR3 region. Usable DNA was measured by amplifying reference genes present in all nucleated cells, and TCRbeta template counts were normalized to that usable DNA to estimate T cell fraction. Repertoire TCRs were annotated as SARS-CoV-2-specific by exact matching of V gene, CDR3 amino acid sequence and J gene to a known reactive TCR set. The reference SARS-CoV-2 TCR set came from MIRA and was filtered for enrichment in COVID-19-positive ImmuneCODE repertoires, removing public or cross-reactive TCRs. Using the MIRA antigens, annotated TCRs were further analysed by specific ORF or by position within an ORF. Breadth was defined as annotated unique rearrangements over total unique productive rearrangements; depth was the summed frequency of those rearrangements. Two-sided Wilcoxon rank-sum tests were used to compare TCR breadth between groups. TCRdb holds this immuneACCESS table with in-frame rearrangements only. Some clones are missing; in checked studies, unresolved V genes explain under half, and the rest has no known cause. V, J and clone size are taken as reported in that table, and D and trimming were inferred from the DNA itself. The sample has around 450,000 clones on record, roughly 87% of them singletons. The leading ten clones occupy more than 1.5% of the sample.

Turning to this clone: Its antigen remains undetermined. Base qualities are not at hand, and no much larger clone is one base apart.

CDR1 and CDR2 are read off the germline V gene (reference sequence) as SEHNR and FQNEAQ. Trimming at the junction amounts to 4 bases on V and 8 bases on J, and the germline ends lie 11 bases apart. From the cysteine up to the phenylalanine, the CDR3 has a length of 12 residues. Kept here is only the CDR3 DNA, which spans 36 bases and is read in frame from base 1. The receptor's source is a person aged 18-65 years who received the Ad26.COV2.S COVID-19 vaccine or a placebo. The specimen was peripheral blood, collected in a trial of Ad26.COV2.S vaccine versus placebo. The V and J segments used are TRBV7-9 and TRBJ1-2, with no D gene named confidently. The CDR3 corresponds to CASSSIGGGYTF. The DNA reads TGTGCCAGCAGCTCTATAGGTGGCGGCTACACCTTC.